This entry lists 8 T cell receptor beta chains sequenced from one sample in a study of cytomegalovirus exposure and HLA in healthy donors (dated by TCRdb to 2017 to 2019). The library was produced with the immunoSEQ multiplex PCR assay. For the multiplex PCR, a mixture combining 60 forward primers for TCR Vbeta segments and 13 reverse primers for TCR Jbeta segments was used. TCRdb stores this immuneACCESS table with in-frame sequences only. Part of the clones is absent; in the studies checked, under half of the shortfall reflects unresolved V genes, and no reason is known for the rest. The sample table shows roughly 150,000 clones, and roughly 68% are seen once. The top ten clones comprise 8.5% to 12% of the sample. The material sequenced was PBMCs. These receptors all come from a man aged 30 to 45 in good health and CMV-seropositive.

The chain uses TRBV9 and TRBJ2-1, with 11 positions matching TRBD2. V gave up 7 bases and J gave up 5 bases; unmatched junction bases: 8. The CDR3 runs 15 residues. From germline, CDR1 is SGDLS and CDR2 YYNGEE. The CDR3 region is CASSRASGGHNEQFF. For the CDR3, the DNA is TGTGCCAGCTCTAGGGCTAGCGGGGGGCACAATGAGCAGTTCTTC.

The V and J genes are TRBV28 and TRBJ2-3; 7 nucleotides line up with TRBD2. The CDR3 spans 14 residues. Trimming took 6 bases from V and 3 from J; bases not matched to a gene: 6. CDR1 and CDR2 from the germline V gene are MDHEN and SYDVKM. The DNA for the CDR3 is TGTGCCAGCAGCTCAAGCGGGAAAACAGATACGCAGTATTTT. This sequence encodes CASSSSGKTDTQYF.

The chain joins TRBV5-4 to TRBJ2-5; D gene unclear. Germline loops: CDR1 SGHNT, CDR2 YYREEE (reference sequence). The CDR3 length is 16 residues. V was clipped by 3 bases and J by 5 bases, with 20 bases between them. The chain's CDR3 is CASSWAGATSRETQYF. The DNA for the CDR3 is TGTGCCAGCAGCTGGGCTGGTGCCACCTCTCGTGAGACCCAGTACTTC.

The gene calls are TRBV11-3 and TRBJ2-2, with TRBD2 matching over 7 bases. The V segment lost 5 bases and the J segment 7 bases; nucleotides outside the gene matches: 7. This CDR3 is built from 14 residues. Germline V lookup: CDR1 SGHNT, CDR2 YENEEA. The CDR3 DNA sequence: TGTGCCAGCAGCCTAACTAGCGTCGGCGGGGAGCTGTTTTTT. Residues: CASSLTSVGGELFF.

The table lists this clone with a few counts. The chain recombines TRBV7-2 with TRBJ2-7; TRBD2 aligns across 8 bases. V gave up 5 bases and J gave up 2 bases; unmatched junction bases: 5. Germline V CDR1 and CDR2: SGHTA, FQGNSA. The CDR3 has 14 amino acids. The CDR3 DNA sequence: TGTGCCAGCAGCGTCCGAGCGGGAGCCTACGAGCAGTACTTC. The encoded protein is CASSVRAGAYEQYF. The variable domain in full, completed from reference TRBV7-2 and TRBJ2-7, reads GAGVSQSPSNKVTEKGKDVELRCDPISGHTALYWYRQSLGQGLEFLIYFQGNSAPDKSGLPSDRFSAERTGGSVSTLTIQRTQQEDSAVYLCASSVRAGAYEQYFGPGTRLTVT.

This clone was seen only a few times. The chain joins TRBV4-1 to TRBJ2-2; no clear D gene. Trimming removed 1 base at V and 6 bases at J, with 3 bases between. The germline V gene encodes CDR1 MGHRA and CDR2 YSYEKL. The CDR3 consists of 12 residues. The CDR3 region has the DNA TGCGCCAGCAGCCAAGGGCCCGGGGAGCTGTTTTTT. This translates into CASSQGPGELFF.

This chain connects TRBV19 to TRBJ1-1, with 7 bases identical to TRBD1. Germline lookup yields CDR1 LNHDA and CDR2 SQIVND (reference sequence). This CDR3 has 11 residues. V shed 5 bases, J shed 11 bases, and the junction held 5 bases outside the gene matches. CDR3 DNA sequence: TGTGCCAGTAGTGACAGGGCCCGGGCTTTCTTT. This sequence encodes CASSDRARAFF. Full variable domain (missing parts from reference TRBV19 and TRBJ1-1): DGGITQSPKYLFRKEGQNVTLSCEQNLNHDAMYWYRQDPGQGLRLIYYSQIVNDFQKGDIAEGYSVSREKKESFPLTVTSAQKNPTAFYLCASSDRARAFFGQGTRLTVV.

This chain joins TRBV6-1 and TRBJ2-7; the match to TRBD2 covers 7 bases. Germline V gene lookup returns CDR1 MNHNS and CDR2 SASEGT. The ends lost 4 bases at V and 2 bases at J; junction bases unmatched: 5. CDR3 length: 14 amino acids. The CDR3 loop is CASSGGSGTYEQYF. CDR3 bases: TGTGCCAGCAGTGGCGGGAGCGGAACCTACGAGCAGTACTTC.